Reported below is one T cell receptor (beta chain). The source of the sample is a study of blood T cell repertoires in COVID-19. Study-wide context: Whether acute or convalescent, the COVID-19 samples came from the United States, Italy and Spain. T cells, B-cell-depleted T cells, or PBMCs provided the cDNA or gDNA that served as material.

The CDR3 runs to 16 residues. Trimming took 1 base from V and 7 from J; bases not matched to a gene: 5. CDR1 is SGHAT, CDR2 FQNNGV, per germline. In the original analysis: From reference gene primer amplification, estimates of nucleated cell counts were derived. Here immunoSEQ multiplex PCR was the method, and the copy in TCRdb shows in-frame clones only, minus some. V, J and clone size are those of that table, while D and trimming were read from the DNA. The sample has around 140,000 clones, approximately 90% seen once; the top ten hold around 2.3%. Patients from Seattle were sampled longitudinally, starting during active infection.

Sequencing was done on a sample of peripheral blood. The receptor was derived from a human donor with COVID-19, enrolled during active disease. The donor label of this sample is uncertain. The V call is TRBV11-2, the J call TRBJ2-1; 12 bases map to TRBD2. The CDR3 is CASSLVITSGGNEQFF. The CDR3 DNA follows: TGTGCCAGCAGCTTAGTAATTACTAGCGGGGGGAATGAGCAGTTCTTC.